The sequence of this T cell receptor (beta chain) was determined in a study of blood T cells in healthy people across ages. Using a J-beta primer mix together with a sample-barcoded 5' primer, a second PCR was run for roughly 6 to 12 cycles. TCRdb redid the calling of the 5' RACE reads with MiXCR, one entry per CDR3 protein. The sample lists roughly 800,000 distinct CDR3 sequences, roughly 40% occurring once. V lost 1 base and J 4 bases, leaving 11 bases between the germline ends. From germline, CDR1 is SGHAT and CDR2 FQDESV (reference sequence). This CDR3 has 14 amino acids. This clonotype appeared many times.

This clonotype was obtained from a man younger than 35 in good health. V and J are TRBV11-1 and TRBJ2-7; D is unresolved. The sequenced sample was blood. CDR3 loop: CASSLEANTYEQYF. CDR3 in DNA: TGTGCCAGCAGCTTAGAGGCAAATACTTACGAGCAGTACTTC. Full variable domain (missing parts from reference TRBV11-1 and TRBJ2-7): EAEVAQSPRYKITEKSQAVAFWCDPISGHATLYWYRQILGQGPELLVQFQDESVVDDSQLPKDRFSAERLKGVDSTLKIQPAELGDSAMYLCASSLEANTYEQYFGPGTRLTVT.